The 23 T cell receptor beta chains below were found in one sample sequenced in a study of blood T cell repertoires in COVID-19. Method: immunoSEQ multiplex PCR; TCRdb's copy keeps in-frame clones and lacks some. The sample has 200,000 to 250,000 clones; under 90% are singletons. The specimen sequenced was peripheral blood. All receptors come from a woman of 80 years or more with active or convalescent COVID-19.

This chain links TRBV4-2 with TRBJ2-7; 9 nucleotides line up with TRBD2. V dropped 1 base and J dropped 2; count of bases not matched to a gene: 9. Germline CDR1 LGHNA, CDR2 YNFKEQ. The CDR3 contains 17 residues. The CDR3 DNA reads TGTGCCAGCAGCCAAGTGGGTGGTAGCGGGGGTACCTACGAGCAGTACTTC. This codes for CASSQVGGSGGTYEQYF.

V and J are TRBV6-2 or TRBV6-3 and TRBJ2-1; the D gene is possibly TRBD2 (6 bases). Trimming shortened V by 5 bases and J by 7 bases, and 18 bases separated the two germline ends. The CDR3 has 15 amino acids. Germline CDR1 and CDR2: MNHEY and SVGEGT. The CDR3 is CASSRLARDRNEQFF. The CDR3 nucleotides are TGTGCCAGCAGTAGGCTAGCGAGGGATCGGAATGAGCAGTTCTTC.

The chain couples TRBV5-6 to TRBJ2-3; 12 bases line up with TRBD2. The J segment lost 2 bases and the V segment lost 3 bases, leaving 4 bases of the junction unmatched. The germline CDR1 and CDR2 sequences are SGHDT and YYEEEE. The CDR3 spans 16 residues. CDR3 nucleotide sequence: TGTGCCAGCAGCTCGACTAGCGGGAGACTCACAGATACGCAGTATTTT. Protein: CASSSTSGRLTDTQYF.

V gene TRBV19 combines with J gene TRBJ2-6; no reliable D call. This CDR3 region has 13 residues. Germline loops: CDR1 LNHDA, CDR2 SQIVND (reference sequence). V lost 6 bases to trimming and J lost 1 base, with 4 bases between them. CDR3 protein: CASSGSGANVLTF. The CDR3 DNA reads TGTGCCAGTAGCGGGTCTGGGGCCAACGTCCTGACTTTC. Full variable domain (rest looked up from reference TRBV19 and TRBJ2-6): DGGITQSPKYLFRKEGQNVTLSCEQNLNHDAMYWYRQDPGQGLRLIYYSQIVNDFQKGDIAEGYSVSREKKESFPLTVTSAQKNPTAFYLCASSGSGANVLTFGAGSRLTVL.

V and J are TRBV18 and TRBJ2-7; no clear D gene. Germline CDR1 is KGHSH and CDR2 is LQKENI. This CDR3 comprises 12 residues. V lost 4 bases, J lost 0 bases, and 4 bases lay in between. CDR3 nucleotide sequence: TGTGCCAGCTCACTGAGCTCCTACGAGCAGTACTTC. Translation: CASSLSSYEQYF.

This clone was counted only a few times. The chain is built from TRBV11-3 and TRBJ2-7; TRBD1 matches at 9 bases. Germline CDR1 reads SGHNT; CDR2 reads YENEEA. This CDR3 is built from 17 residues. Trimming cost V 5 bases and J 1 base; bases outside gene matches: 12. CDR3 loop: CASSPPGPGTGSYEQYF. The CDR3, as DNA: TGTGCCAGCAGCCCCCCCGGCCCCGGGACAGGGTCCTACGAGCAGTACTTC.

The V gene is TRBV18, the J gene TRBJ2-7, with TRBD2 as a possible D gene (5 bases). CDR1 is KGHSH, CDR2 LQKENI, per germline. V lost 0 bases, J lost 2 bases, and 14 bases lay in between. The CDR3 totals 16 residues. The DNA for the CDR3 is TGTGCCAGCTCACCACCGGTAGTTGAGAGGGCCTACGAGCAGTACTTC. It codes for CASSPPVVERAYEQYF. The complete variable domain, with remaining parts taken from reference TRBV18 and TRBJ2-7, reads NAGVMQNPRHLVRRRGQEARLRCSPMKGHSHVYWYRQLPEEGLKFMVYLQKENIIDESGMPKERFSAEFPKEGPSILRIQQVVRGDSAAYFCASSPPVVERAYEQYFGPGTRLTVT.

This clone was detected a few times. The rearrangement links TRBV3-1 (or the pseudogene TRBV3-2) to TRBJ2-7; 10 bases fit TRBD1. Per germline, CDR1 LGHDT and CDR2 YNNKEL (reference sequence). The CDR3 is 16 amino acids. Trimming at V came to 2 bases and at J to 0 bases, leaving 4 bases not matched to a gene. The CDR3, as DNA: TGTGCCAGCAGCCAACCCGGGACAGGGGCCTCCTACGAGCAGTACTTC. Its protein is CASSQPGTGASYEQYF.

The chain joins TRBV7-3 to TRBJ2-2, with 7 bases that match TRBD1. With 5 bases clipped from V and 6 bases from J, the junction kept 12 bases outside the gene matches. The CDR3 is 16 amino acids. Germline V gene data show CDR1 as SGHTA and CDR2 as FQGTGA. In DNA form, the CDR3 reads TGTGCCAGCAGCCCCGGATCGAGACAGGGATCCGGGGAGCTGTTTTTT. Translation gives CASSPGSRQGSGELFF.

The chain combines TRBV20-1 with TRBJ1-6; D uncertain. The CDR3 sequence is 18 residues long. Germline V gene sequence: CDR1 DFQATT, CDR2 SNEGSKA (reference sequence). V dropped 3 bases and J dropped 4 bases, with 22 bases sitting between them. This CDR3 reads CSASIGSGAWGYNSPLHF. The CDR3 DNA sequence: TGCAGTGCTAGTATTGGTAGCGGAGCCTGGGGATATAATTCACCCCTCCACTTT.

The chain uses TRBV6-5 and TRBJ1-3; D not resolved. Germline CDR1 reads MNHEY; CDR2 reads SVGAGI. CDR3 length: 14 residues. V gave up 5 bases and J gave up 0 bases, with 8 bases separating them. CDR3 bases: TGTGCCAGCAGTCCTCCCGGCTCTGGAAACACCATATATTTT. It codes for CASSPPGSGNTIYF.

The genes are TRBV3-1 (or the pseudogene TRBV3-2) and TRBJ2-7; weak D call: TRBD2 (5 bases). Germline lookup yields CDR1 LGHDT and CDR2 YNNKEL (reference sequence). Deletions cut 2 bases from V and 2 bases from J, with 13 bases between. This CDR3 region has 15 residues. The CDR3 region is CASSQRSLRAYEQYF. The CDR3 nucleotides are TGTGCCAGCAGCCAAAGGTCCCTGAGGGCCTACGAGCAGTACTTC.

CDR3 sequence reads: CASSRQGSGNTEAFF. In DNA, the CDR3 is TGTGCCAGCAGCAGACAGGGCTCGGGGAACACTGAAGCTTTCTTT. The rearrangement joins TRBV9 to TRBJ1-1; 7 bases agree with TRBD1. In germline, CDR1 is SGDLS, CDR2 YYNGEE. Losses at the gene ends were 4 bases for V and 1 base for J; bases not matched to a gene: 7. The CDR3 totals 15 residues. The full variable domain, with the rest looked up from reference TRBV9 and TRBJ1-1, is DSGVTQTPKHLITATGQRVTLRCSPRSGDLSVYWYQQSLDQGLQFLIQYYNGEERAKGNILERFSAQQFPDLHSELNLSSLELGDSALYFCASSRQGSGNTEAFFGQGTRLTVV.

This rearrangement joins TRBV19 to TRBJ2-1; 16 bases line up with TRBD2. The ends lost 3 bases at V and 1 base at J; junction bases unmatched: 15. The germline CDR1 and CDR2 sequences are LNHDA and SQIVND (reference sequence). CDR3 length: 22 amino acids. CDR3: CASSIEGGNKGLAGGSYNEQFF. The CDR3 nucleotides read TGTGCCAGTAGTATCGAGGGGGGGAATAAGGGACTAGCGGGAGGGTCCTACAATGAGCAGTTCTTC.

The gene calls are TRBV11-3 and TRBJ2-2, with 10 bases aligning to TRBD2. Trimming cost V 5 bases and J 6 bases; bases outside gene matches: 6. Germline V gene sequence: CDR1 SGHNT, CDR2 YENEEA. This CDR3 spans 15 amino acids. DNA of the CDR3: TGTGCCAGCAGCCTAGCGGGGGTTCGTCCCGGGGAGCTGTTTTTT. Protein: CASSLAGVRPGELFF.

J is TRBJ1-4 and V is TRBV5-5; TRBD1 aligns across 9 bases. Unmatched junction bases numbered 7, after V lost 6 bases and J lost 4 bases. CDR3 length: 15 residues. Per the germline V gene, CDR1 is SGHKS and CDR2 is YYEKEE (reference sequence). The CDR3 spells CASNKRTGDNEKLFF. In DNA, the CDR3 is TGTGCCAGCAACAAGAGGACAGGGGATAATGAAAAACTGTTTTTT.

This clone was detected only once. The chain combines TRBV28 with TRBJ1-2; no clear D. V shed 5 bases and J shed 8 bases, with 12 bases lying between them. The CDR3 has 12 amino acids. Germline CDR1 and CDR2: MDHEN and SYDVKM. The CDR3 DNA reads TGTGCCAGCAGTGGGTCCCGAGGAGGCTACACCTTC. It yields the protein CASSGSRGGYTF.

This clone was observed a few times. V gene TRBV2 combines with J gene TRBJ1-2; D is possibly TRBD1 (6 bases). Germline V lookup: CDR1 SNHLY, CDR2 FYNNEI. V lost 4 bases to trimming and J lost 0 bases, with 30 bases between them. This CDR3 comprises 21 residues. The CDR3 sequence is CASSAPEFRGGILVPNYGYTF. The CDR3 DNA follows: TGTGCCAGCAGTGCCCCTGAGTTTAGGGGGGGAATCCTAGTCCCTAACTATGGCTACACCTTC.

V is TRBV28 and J is TRBJ1-2; D is uncertain. There are 12 residues in the CDR3. Germline V lookup: CDR1 MDHEN, CDR2 SYDVKM. The V and J ends lost 3 bases and 4 bases respectively, with 6 bases between them. CDR3 amino acids: CASSFRAYGYTF. In nucleotides, the CDR3 is TGTGCCAGCAGTTTTAGAGCCTATGGCTACACCTTC.

V is TRBV9 and J is TRBJ2-7, with 8 bases aligning to TRBD2. From germline, CDR1 is SGDLS and CDR2 YYNGEE. V was clipped by 0 bases and J by 3 bases; unmatched bases: 8. CDR3 length: 16 amino acids. CDR3 loop: CASSVGSSGPLYEQYF. In nucleotides, the CDR3 is TGTGCCAGCAGCGTAGGTTCTAGCGGGCCACTCTACGAGCAGTACTTC.

The chain couples TRBV5-1 to TRBJ1-1; maybe TRBD1 (6 bases). This CDR3 has 14 residues. Germline assignment: CDR1 SGHRS and CDR2 YFSETQ. Deletions cut 0 bases from V and 4 bases from J, with 10 bases between. The DNA for the CDR3 is TGCGCCAGCAGCTTGGAGGGGGGGTCCACTGAAGCTTTCTTT. This encodes CASSLEGGSTEAFF.

In nucleotides, the CDR3 is TGTGCCAGCACCAAACCGGGACAGGCGGCGGAAGCTTTCTTT. Protein sequence: CASTKPGQAAEAFF. This chain joins TRBV28 and TRBJ1-1; 8 nucleotides align to TRBD1. V lost 7 bases and J lost 8; bases outside the gene matches: 12. Germline CDR1 reads MDHEN; CDR2 reads SYDVKM. The CDR3 extends over 14 amino acids.

The rearrangement uses TRBV7-2 and TRBJ1-6; no reliable D call. The CDR3 extends over 17 amino acids. CDR1 is SGHTA and CDR2 is FQGNSA in the germline V gene. V dropped 1 base and J dropped 9 bases, with 19 bases sitting between them. The CDR3 nucleotides read TGTGCCAGCAGCTTAGGGGGATGGGGAGATTCGGGTTCACCCCTCCACTTT. As protein: CASSLGGWGDSGSPLHF.